Listed here are 13 T cell receptor beta chains from one sample, sequenced in a study of T-cell memory formation after mild COVID-19. TCRdb called the 5' RACE reads again in MiXCR, with one record for every CDR3 protein. The table records about 110,000 distinct CDR3 sequences, approximately 15% of them present only once. The sample was PBMCs or a T cell subset sorted from them (not recorded which). These receptors were obtained from a man aged 18 to 29 who had mild COVID-19 (a few samples of this study predate the infection). Cell type and time point are not known.

The chain carries TRBV29-1 and TRBJ2-1, with unresolved D. From germline, CDR1 is SQVTM and CDR2 ANQGSEA. Trimming took 1 base from V and 1 from J, leaving 11 bases between them. This CDR3 is built from 15 residues. The CDR3 reads CSVEGDSHSYNEQFF. CDR3 coding DNA: TGCAGCGTTGAAGGAGACTCCCATTCCTACAATGAGCAGTTCTTC.

This clonotype showed up just a few times. This chain uses TRBV7-9 with TRBJ2-7; 7 bases agree with TRBD1. V gave up 1 base and J gave up 3 bases; unmatched junction bases: 9. This CDR3 is built from 16 residues. Germline V CDR1 and CDR2: SEHNR, FQNEAQ (reference sequence). This chain's CDR3 is CASSLVGAGGDYEQYF. The CDR3 nucleotides are TGTGCCAGCAGCTTAGTTGGGGCAGGGGGAGACTACGAGCAGTACTTC.

The chain carries TRBV27 and TRBJ1-5; 9 bases are shared with TRBD1. The ends lost 0 bases at V and 4 bases at J; junction bases unmatched: 10. The length of the CDR3 is 18 residues. Germline CDR1 is MNHEY and CDR2 is SMNVEV (reference sequence). The CDR3 spells CASSLSPLGTGINQPQHF. The DNA of the CDR3 is TGTGCCAGCAGTTTATCACCCCTGGGGACAGGGATAAATCAGCCCCAGCATTTT.

CDR3 in amino acids: CASSGLAGGLLQETQYF. CDR3 in DNA: TGTGCCAGCAGCGGACTAGCGGGGGGTCTCCTTCAAGAGACCCAGTACTTC. The chain combines TRBV11-2 with TRBJ2-5, with 14 bases aligning to TRBD2. From germline, CDR1 is SGHAT and CDR2 FQNNGV. Trimming cost V 5 bases and J 2 bases; bases outside gene matches: 7. This CDR3 region has 17 residues.

This chain connects TRBV28 to TRBJ2-3, with D possibly being TRBD1 (6 bases). Germline-derived CDR1 and CDR2 are MDHEN and SYDVKM. With 2 bases removed from V and 0 bases from J, the gap between germline ends came to 9 bases. This CDR3 is built from 15 residues. Here the CDR3 DNA reads TGTGCCAGCAGTTTAGGGACAACTAGCACAGATACGCAGTATTTT. It is translated as CASSLGTTSTDTQYF.

This clonotype was counted a few times. V and J are TRBV6-2 or TRBV6-3 and TRBJ1-1; TRBD1 matches at 8 bases. V gave up 0 bases and J gave up 7 bases; unmatched junction bases: 10. CDR1 is MNHEY, CDR2 SVGEGT, per germline. The CDR3 sequence is 16 residues long. The CDR3: CASSYSSRTGFGEAFF. CDR3 bases: TGTGCCAGCAGTTACTCATCCAGGACAGGGTTCGGTGAAGCTTTCTTT.

In this sample, this clonotype turned up a few times. CDR3 nucleotide sequence: TGTGCCAGCAGCGCCAGGGTGGGACAGTACACCGGGGAGCTGTTTTTT. It yields the protein CASSARVGQYTGELFF. The gene calls are TRBV9 and TRBJ2-2; 7 nucleotides line up with TRBD1. CDR3 length equals 16 residues. V was pared by 3 bases and J by 3 bases, with 8 bases of the junction left unmatched. CDR1 is SGDLS, CDR2 YYNGEE, per germline.

The chain has TRBV5-6 and TRBJ1-5, with D possibly being TRBD1 (6 bases). The germline gives CDR1 SGHDT, CDR2 YYEEEE. CDR3 length: 15 residues. Trimming took off 0 bases at V and 4 bases at J, with 11 bases between the two ends. CDR3 sequence reads: CASSLGWDTNQPQHF. CDR3 DNA sequence: TGTGCCAGCAGCTTGGGTTGGGACACAAATCAGCCCCAGCATTTT.

V usage is TRBV4-3 and J usage is TRBJ2-7; no firm D call. V gave up 0 bases and J gave up 0 bases, with 6 bases separating them. CDR1 LGHNA and CDR2 YSLEER come from the germline V gene. This CDR3 has 14 amino acids. The CDR3 sequence: CASSQDSPSYEQYF. DNA of the CDR3: TGCGCCAGCAGCCAAGATTCCCCCTCCTACGAGCAGTACTTC.

The CDR3 coding sequence is TGCGCCACTGGGACTAGCGGGGGCCACGAGCAGTACTTC. Its translation is CATGTSGGHEQYF. The V gene is TRBV10-2, the J gene TRBJ2-7; TRBD2 matches at 14 bases. After removal of 10 bases from V and 5 bases from J, the junction contained 4 bases not matched to a gene. The CDR3 sequence is 13 residues long. Per germline, CDR1 WSHSY and CDR2 SAAADI.

V gene TRBV9 combines with J gene TRBJ2-1, with D perhaps TRBD1 (6 bases). Germline V gives CDR1 SGDLS, CDR2 YYNGEE. V gave up 4 bases and J gave up 7 bases, with 12 bases separating them. This CDR3 is built from 13 residues. CDR3 sequence (DNA): TGTGCCAGCAGCCCCCGTAGGGGGAATGAGCAGTTCTTC. Translated: CASSPRRGNEQFF.

Points on this clonotype: Since a much larger clone is just one base distant, this may be a read error. V and J are TRBV7-9 and TRBJ2-3, with D unclear. Germline V gene sequence: CDR1 SEHNR, CDR2 FQNEAQ (reference sequence). This CDR3 spans 13 amino acids. This chain's CDR3 is CASSLRSKDTQYF. CDR3 DNA sequence: TGTGCCAGCAGCTTACGGAGCAAAGATACGCAGTATTTT.

This clonotype was seen a few times. V is TRBV7-9 and J is TRBJ2-7, with a weak D call TRBD2 (6 bases). The ends were cut back, 4 bases at V and 5 bases at J, with 12 bases in the middle. CDR3 length: 13 residues. Germline loops: CDR1 SEHNR, CDR2 FQNEAQ (reference sequence). The CDR3 here is CASSSPGEDEQYV. In DNA, the CDR3 is TGTGCCAGCAGCTCCCCGGGAGAGGACGAGCAGTACGTC.